Presented here are 26 T cell receptor beta chains from one specimen sequenced in a study of cytomegalovirus exposure and HLA in healthy donors. PCR employed 60 Vbeta and 13 Jbeta primers. Sequencing was performed with immunoSEQ multiplex PCR; in TCRdb, only in-frame clones are kept and a portion is missing. The repertoire has approximately 160,000 clones, 75% to 85% of them found once; the top ten carry roughly 7.3%. Material: PBMCs. The origin of the receptors is a male donor in good health and CMV-seropositive.

The chain employs TRBV7-3 and TRBJ1-2; no definite D call. CDR3 size: 14 residues. The V and J ends lost 2 bases and 8 bases respectively, with 15 bases between them. Germline assignment: CDR1 SGHTA and CDR2 FQGTGA. The CDR3 reads CASSLDGESSGYTF. The CDR3 bases are TGTGCCAGCAGCTTAGACGGGGAATCCTCGGGCTACACCTTC.

The V and J genes are TRBV7-3 and TRBJ2-1, with TRBD2 matching 8 bases. The CDR3 has 16 amino acids. Trimming removed 8 bases from V and 2 bases from J; junction bases left unmatched: 11. Germline V CDR1 and CDR2: SGHTA, FQGTGA. As DNA, the CDR3 is TGTGCCAGCGCGCCGTTACTAGCGGTCGCCTACAATGAGCAGTTCTTC. Translation gives CASAPLLAVAYNEQFF.

The chain joins TRBV30 to TRBJ2-2, with D tentatively TRBD1 (5 bases). There are 12 residues in the CDR3. Germline CDR1 reads GTSNPN; CDR2 reads SVGIG (reference sequence). V dropped 5 bases and J dropped 6 bases, with 10 bases sitting between them. The CDR3: CAWGLGAGELFF. The CDR3 DNA reads as TGTGCCTGGGGCTTAGGGGCCGGGGAGCTGTTTTTT.

V usage is TRBV29-1 and J usage is TRBJ2-5; D is perhaps TRBD2 (5 bases). The CDR3 length is 12 residues. In germline, CDR1 is SQVTM, CDR2 ANQGSEA. The V end was cut by 7 bases, the J end by 2 bases, with 11 bases between. In DNA, the CDR3 is TGCAGCGCGGGCCGGGGACAAGAGACCCAGTACTTC. Translated, it gives CSAGRGQETQYF.

J is TRBJ1-2 and V is TRBV13, with D hard to call. Germline assignment: CDR1 PRHDT and CDR2 FYEKMQ (reference sequence). V was cut by 4 bases and J by 0 bases, with 21 bases left in between. The CDR3 is 18 amino acids. As DNA, the CDR3 is TGTGCCAGCAGCTCTCGGGAGCGACGATTACGGGCTAACTATGGCTACACCTTC. It encodes CASSSRERRLRANYGYTF.

This rearrangement joins TRBV18 to TRBJ2-5; no reliable D call. CDR3 size: 14 residues. Germline V gene lookup returns CDR1 KGHSH and CDR2 LQKENI. V shed 2 bases and J shed 1 base, with 8 bases lying between them. CDR3 sequence reads: CASSPGQIQETQYF. CDR3 sequence (DNA): TGTGCCAGCTCACCAGGGCAGATCCAAGAGACCCAGTACTTC.

The V call is TRBV12-5, the J call TRBJ2-1; weak D call: TRBD1 (6 bases). The CDR3 length is 14 residues. The ends were cut back, 7 bases at V and 4 bases at J, with 14 bases in the middle. The V gene's germline CDR1 is LGHNT and CDR2 FRNRAP. The CDR3 is CASALDSSYNEQFF. The CDR3 DNA reads TGTGCTAGTGCCCTGGACAGCTCTTACAATGAGCAGTTCTTC.

The sample holds a few counts of this clone. J is TRBJ2-1 and V is TRBV4-3; no firm D call. Trimming took 2 bases from V and 3 from J, leaving 14 bases between them. Germline V lookup: CDR1 LGHNA, CDR2 YSLEER. This CDR3 spans 16 amino acids. CDR3 residues: CASSQSKAELYNEQFF. The CDR3 region has the DNA TGCGCCAGCAGCCAAAGCAAGGCGGAGCTCTACAATGAGCAGTTCTTC.

The chain is built from TRBV7-2 and TRBJ1-1; D is ambiguous. CDR3 length equals 12 residues. V was clipped by 5 bases and J by 2 bases, with 6 bases between them. Germline values: CDR1 SGHTA, CDR2 FQGNSA. CDR3 sequence reads: CASSRGNTEAFF. The CDR3 DNA reads TGTGCCAGCAGCCGCGGTAACACTGAAGCTTTCTTT.

This sequence joins TRBV9 and TRBJ1-6; D perhaps matches TRBD1 (6 bases). The CDR3 covers 16 residues. Germline V gene data show CDR1 as SGDLS and CDR2 as YYNGEE. Trimming left V 5 bases short and J 9 bases short, with 21 bases between. CDR3 loop: CASSKGNRVGGSPLHF. For the CDR3, the DNA is TGTGCCAGCAGTAAGGGGAACAGGGTCGGTGGTTCACCCCTCCACTTT.

The chain joins TRBV2 to TRBJ1-4; D uncertain. The length of the CDR3 is 12 residues. Germline CDR1 and CDR2: SNHLY and FYNNEI. V lost 6 bases to trimming and J lost 8 bases, with 10 bases between them. CDR3 bases: TGTGCCAGCAGCGCCGGGATGGAAAAACTGTTTTTT. As protein: CASSAGMEKLFF.

This clone was observed a single time. The chain carries TRBV11-2 and TRBJ2-2; 9 bases line up with TRBD2. V was pared by 1 base and J by 6 bases, with 6 bases of the junction left unmatched. This CDR3 region has 16 residues. Per the germline V gene, CDR1 is SGHAT and CDR2 is FQNNGV. The CDR3 protein is CASSLVGGGASGELFF. Written as DNA, the CDR3 is TGTGCCAGCAGCTTAGTGGGCGGGGGGGCTTCCGGGGAGCTGTTTTTT.

V and J are TRBV6-1 and TRBJ2-3; 8 bases fit TRBD2. This CDR3 has 15 residues. Trimming at V came to 6 bases and at J to 4 bases, leaving 9 bases not matched to a gene. Germline CDR1 reads MNHNS; CDR2 reads SASEGT. CDR3 in amino acids: CASSLIAGSSDTQYF. The DNA for the CDR3 is TGTGCCAGCAGCCTGATAGCGGGGTCCTCAGATACGCAGTATTTT.

This chain uses TRBV30 with TRBJ1-1, with D possibly matching TRBD1 (5 bases). The germline V and J ends were trimmed by 2 bases and 5 bases, with 12 bases remaining between them. CDR1 and CDR2 (germline): GTSNPN, SVGIG (reference sequence). The CDR3 runs 13 residues. CDR3 DNA: TGTGCCTGGAGTCGCGGGGGGGATACTGAAGCTTTCTTT. Translated, it gives CAWSRGGDTEAFF.

V gene TRBV5-4 combines with J gene TRBJ1-4; TRBD1 might be the D (6 bases). The CDR3 extends over 15 amino acids. V dropped 4 bases and J dropped 8 bases, with 18 bases sitting between them. CDR1 SGHNT and CDR2 YYREEE come from the germline V gene (reference sequence). For the CDR3, the DNA is TGTGCCAGCAGCCGGAACGCAGGGGCCAGGGAAAAACTGTTTTTT. Translation: CASSRNAGAREKLFF.

The chain combines TRBV9 with TRBJ2-2, with a tentative D call TRBD1 (8 bases). The V end lost 2 bases, the J end lost 5 bases, and 22 bases lay between the germline ends. Germline V gene lookup returns CDR1 SGDLS and CDR2 YYNGEE. The CDR3 spans 18 residues. The CDR3 nucleotides read TGTGCCAGCAGCGTCGCAAGGGGGGGACAGGCCAAGACCGGGGAGCTGTTTTTT. Its protein product is CASSVARGGQAKTGELFF.

V and J are TRBV5-1 and TRBJ1-1, with 7 bases aligning to TRBD1. Germline-derived CDR1 and CDR2 are SGHRS and YFSETQ. The trim removed 3 bases at V and 4 bases at J, leaving 12 bases unmatched. The CDR3 extends over 16 amino acids. The CDR3 DNA reads TGCGCCAGCAGCTGGCAGGCCGGGACAGCCTCCACTGAAGCTTTCTTT. It is translated as CASSWQAGTASTEAFF.

The rearrangement uses TRBV28 and TRBJ1-2; 10 positions agree with TRBD1. The CDR3 contains 14 residues. J gave up 8 bases and V 8 bases, and 11 bases lay outside the gene matches. Germline assignment: CDR1 MDHEN and CDR2 SYDVKM. DNA for the CDR3: TGTGCCAGCCGGACCGGGACAGGGGTTTGGGGCTACACCTTC. Amino acid sequence: CASRTGTGVWGYTF.

This clone has a handful of counts. The J gene is TRBJ1-2, the V gene TRBV27, with TRBD1 identical over 10 bases. The CDR3 loop spans 13 amino acids. V dropped 4 bases and J dropped 6; count of bases not matched to a gene: 2. The V gene's germline CDR1 is MNHEY and CDR2 SMNVEV (reference sequence). This CDR3 is CASSSTGGNGYTF. The CDR3 DNA is TGTGCCAGCAGTTCGACAGGGGGCAATGGCTACACCTTC.

In this sample, this clone turned up a few times. The chain joins TRBV7-9 to TRBJ1-1; D remains ambiguous. V gave up 1 base and J gave up 9 bases, with 15 bases separating them. The length of the CDR3 is 14 residues. Germline CDR1 is SEHNR and CDR2 is FQNEAQ (reference sequence). CDR3 bases: TGTGCCAGCAGCTTAGATCGCTATGCCTCCCAAGCTTTCTTT. It specifies CASSLDRYASQAFF. Complete variable domain (other parts from reference TRBV7-9 and TRBJ1-1): DTGVSQNPRHKITKRGQNVTFRCDPISEHNRLYWYRQTLGQGPEFLTYFQNEAQLEKSRLLSDRFSAERPKGSFSTLEIQRTEQGDSAMYLCASSLDRYASQAFFGQGTRLTVV.

The V gene is TRBV18, the J gene TRBJ1-2; perhaps TRBD1 as D (5 bases). The CDR3 consists of 16 residues. V lost 1 base and J lost 5, with 17 bases in between. Germline values: CDR1 KGHSH, CDR2 LQKENI. CDR3 nucleotide sequence: TGTGCCAGCTCACCACGGAGCCGGGACTCCGGATATGGCTACACCTTC. This sequence encodes CASSPRSRDSGYGYTF.

The V call is TRBV7-9, the J call TRBJ2-2; unclear D gene. The CDR3 contains 16 residues. CDR1 and CDR2 from the germline V gene are SEHNR and FQNEAQ (reference sequence). V lost 2 bases and J 0 bases, leaving 10 bases between the germline ends. The CDR3 DNA reads TGTGCCAGCAGCTTAAGAGGAGACCCGAACACCGGGGAGCTGTTTTTT. Its translation: CASSLRGDPNTGELFF.

This clone appeared a single time. The chain couples TRBV6-5 to TRBJ1-5; D gene unclear. Germline V CDR1 and CDR2: MNHEY, SVGAGI. This CDR3 has 13 amino acids. V lost 5 bases and J 2 bases, leaving 7 bases between the germline ends. In DNA, the CDR3 is TGTGCCAGCAGTCATCGAGGCAATCAGCCCCAGCATTTT. This codes for CASSHRGNQPQHF.

The chain combines TRBV7-2 with TRBJ1-6; a weak D match, TRBD1 (5 bases). The CDR3 length is 14 residues. Germline CDR1 reads SGHTA; CDR2 reads FQGNSA. V dropped 5 bases and J dropped 8 bases, with 13 bases sitting between them. The CDR3 loop is CASSPGGGYSPLHF. Written as DNA, the CDR3 is TGTGCCAGCAGCCCCGGGGGAGGATATTCACCCCTCCACTTT.

V gene TRBV9 combines with J gene TRBJ2-1, with D possibly being TRBD2 (5 bases). Looked up from germline, CDR1 is SGDLS and CDR2 is YYNGEE. This CDR3 is built from 15 residues. V lost 0 bases to trimming and J lost 7 bases, with 14 bases between them. This CDR3 is CASSVVLAHTNEQFF. In DNA, the CDR3 is TGTGCCAGCAGCGTAGTGCTAGCTCATACAAATGAGCAGTTCTTC. The complete variable domain, with remaining parts taken from reference TRBV9 and TRBJ2-1, reads DSGVTQTPKHLITATGQRVTLRCSPRSGDLSVYWYQQSLDQGLQFLIQYYNGEERAKGNILERFSAQQFPDLHSELNLSSLELGDSALYFCASSVVLAHTNEQFFGPGTRLTVL.

This clone was observed once. V usage is TRBV6-1 and J usage is TRBJ2-1; 12 nucleotides match TRBD1. Germline lookup yields CDR1 MNHNS and CDR2 SASEGT. This CDR3 is 15 amino acids long. Unmatched junction bases numbered 6, after V lost 7 bases and J lost 5 bases. The CDR3 spells CASKPGQGAHNEQFF. The CDR3 nucleotides are TGTGCCAGCAAGCCGGGACAGGGGGCCCACAATGAGCAGTTCTTC.